The rows below give T cell receptor beta chains drawn from one sample of a study of blood T cells in healthy people across ages. Each CDR3 protein gets one entry after TCRdb re-called the 5' RACE reads with MiXCR. The sample includes fewer than 1,000,000 distinct CDR3 sequences, around 50% of them seen just once. The sequencing input was blood. These receptors all stem from a man older than 75 in good health. CDR3s include the opening cysteine and the closing phenylalanine or tryptophan. A D gene is named only where the DNA matches it firmly. Some rows mark clone size as missing; the rest say once, few, many or name a class of expanded clone.

v_gene: TRBV10-1; abundance: NA; j_gene: TRBJ2-3; d_gene: NA; CDR3nt: TGCGCCAGCAGTGAGTCGGGTCCCCGGAATACGCAGTATTTT; CDR3aa: CASSESGPRNTQYF
v_gene: TRBV7-3; abundance: few; j_gene: TRBJ2-3; d_gene: TRBD2; CDR3nt: TGTGCCAGCAGCCGAGCTAGCGGGAGCCCCGATACGCAGTATTTT; CDR3aa: CASSRASGSPDTQYF
v_gene: TRBV6-6; abundance: few; j_gene: TRBJ2-5; d_gene: NA; CDR3nt: TGTGCCAGCAGAGTTTACCGCGAAAGCAACCAAGAGACCCAGTACTTC; CDR3aa: CASRVYRESNQETQYF
v_gene: TRBV5-4; abundance: few; j_gene: TRBJ2-7; d_gene: NA; CDR3nt: TGTGCCAGCAGCTTCGACAGGACCTCCTACGAGCAGTACTTC; CDR3aa: CASSFDRTSYEQYF
v_gene: TRBV24-1; abundance: few; j_gene: TRBJ2-7; d_gene: NA; CDR3nt: TGTGCCACCAGTGACCCCAGGAATATCCCCAACGAGCAGTACTTC; CDR3aa: CATSDPRNIPNEQYF
v_gene: TRBV6-2/TRBV6-3; abundance: NA; j_gene: TRBJ1-2; d_gene: NA; CDR3nt: TGTGCCAGCAGTTACCCCGAGAACTATGGCTACACCTTC; CDR3aa: CASSYPENYGYTF
v_gene: TRBV11-2; abundance: NA; j_gene: TRBJ1-1; d_gene: NA; CDR3nt: TGTGCCAGCAGCCGGGGGGGCTCTAACACTGAAGCTTTCTTT; CDR3aa: CASSRGGSNTEAFF
v_gene: TRBV21-1; abundance: NA; j_gene: TRBJ2-1; d_gene: NA; CDR3nt: TGTGCCAGCAGCGGCCTTAGCGGGAGAGTTGGTGAGCAGTTCTTC; CDR3aa: CASSGLSGRVGEQFF
v_gene: TRBV7-7; abundance: once; j_gene: TRBJ2-5; d_gene: TRBD2; CDR3nt: TGTGCTAGCAGTACTAGCGGGGCTAGCGGGGTTGAGACCCAGTACTTC; CDR3aa: CASSTSGASGVETQYF
v_gene: TRBV5-6; abundance: NA; j_gene: TRBJ1-2; d_gene: NA; CDR3nt: TGTGCCAGCAGCTTGGCCAATGGTGAGGGGCGGGATGGCTACACCTTC; CDR3aa: CASSLANGEGRDGYTF
v_gene: TRBV7-2; abundance: NA; j_gene: TRBJ2-7; d_gene: NA; CDR3nt: TGTGCCAGCAGCCCAGGGTGGGGTGTGCTCGAGCAGTACTTC; CDR3aa: CASSPGWGVLEQYF
v_gene: TRBV12-3/TRBV12-4; abundance: NA; j_gene: TRBJ2-7; d_gene: NA; CDR3nt: TGTGCCAGCAGCCTCGGACAGGTGCGGGGCGAGCAGTACTTC; CDR3aa: CASSLGQVRGEQYF
v_gene: TRBV7-2; abundance: NA; j_gene: TRBJ1-2; d_gene: NA; CDR3nt: TGTGCCAGCAGCGTAGCGGCCTTAAGGGGCTACACCTTC; CDR3aa: CASSVAALRGYTF
v_gene: TRBV7-2; abundance: few; j_gene: TRBJ2-7; d_gene: NA; CDR3nt: TGTGCCAGCAGATTTTCCGCGGGGTCCTACGAGCAGTACTTC; CDR3aa: CASRFSAGSYEQYF
v_gene: TRBV7-2; abundance: NA; j_gene: TRBJ2-2; d_gene: TRBD2; CDR3nt: TGTGCCAGCAGCTTAGGGGTTCTAGCGGGGAACACCGGGGAGCTGTTTTTT; CDR3aa: CASSLGVLAGNTGELFF
v_gene: TRBV6-1; abundance: NA; j_gene: TRBJ2-7; d_gene: TRBD1; CDR3nt: TGTGCCAGCAGCAGGGGACAGTCAATCAATGAGCAGTACTTC; CDR3aa: CASSRGQSINEQYF
v_gene: TRBV7-2; abundance: many; j_gene: TRBJ2-3; d_gene: TRBD2; CDR3nt: TGTGCCAGCAGTCTAGGGAGCGGGAACACAGATACGCAGTATTTT; CDR3aa: CASSLGSGNTDTQYF
v_gene: TRBV15; abundance: NA; j_gene: TRBJ2-7; d_gene: NA; CDR3nt: TGTGCCACCAGCAGAGACGTCTCCTACGAGCAGTACTTC; CDR3aa: CATSRDVSYEQYF
v_gene: TRBV11-2; abundance: few; j_gene: TRBJ1-1; d_gene: TRBD1; CDR3nt: TGTGCCAGCAGCCTACATCCGACAGGGGAAGGCACTGAAGCTTTCTTT; CDR3aa: CASSLHPTGEGTEAFF
v_gene: TRBV5-4; abundance: NA; j_gene: TRBJ2-1; d_gene: NA; CDR3nt: TGTGCCAGCAGCTTCGTAGGACCGGGTGAGCAGTTCTTC; CDR3aa: CASSFVGPGEQFF
v_gene: TRBV12-3/TRBV12-4; abundance: NA; j_gene: TRBJ1-1; d_gene: TRBD1; CDR3nt: TGTGCCAGCAGTTCGGACAGGGGCGGAACTGAAGCTTTCTTT; CDR3aa: CASSSDRGGTEAFF
v_gene: TRBV20-1; abundance: NA; j_gene: TRBJ2-5; d_gene: TRBD2; CDR3nt: TGCAGTGCCCCAGCGGTAGGACTAGCGATGGATGAGCAGTACTTC; CDR3aa: CSAPAVGLAMDEQYF
v_gene: TRBV20-1; abundance: NA; j_gene: TRBJ1-6; d_gene: NA; CDR3nt: TGCAGTGCTACCGCAGGGGATTCACCCCTCCACTTT; CDR3aa: CSATAGDSPLHF
v_gene: TRBV3-1; abundance: NA; j_gene: TRBJ2-1; d_gene: TRBD2; CDR3nt: TGTGCCAGCAGCCAAAACCCGGGACTAGCTTCCAATGAGCGGTTCTTC; CDR3aa: CASSQNPGLASNERFF
v_gene: TRBV5-1; abundance: NA; j_gene: TRBJ2-3; d_gene: NA; CDR3nt: TGCGCCAGCAGCTTGGAACCGGGGTTGCCAGATACGCAGTATTTT; CDR3aa: CASSLEPGLPDTQYF
v_gene: TRBV7-2; abundance: NA; j_gene: TRBJ1-5; d_gene: NA; CDR3nt: TGTGCCAGCAGCTTACGAGGCCTGGGAAGCAATCAGCCCCGGCATTTT; CDR3aa: CASSLRGLGSNQPRHF
v_gene: TRBV29-1; abundance: NA; j_gene: TRBJ2-5; d_gene: TRBD2; CDR3nt: TGCAGCGTTGAAGATCAGGGTTTTGCGGGAGGGCTTCGAGAGACCCAGTACTTC; CDR3aa: CSVEDQGFAGGLRETQYF